A single sample is the source of the 29 T cell receptor beta chains below, sequenced in a study of beta chain features in type 1 diabetes (dated by TCRdb to 2017 to 2018). Antigen specificity for these receptors is unknown. The investigation overall reported the following: In all four CD4+ subsets, TCRB CDR3 length was moderately but significantly shorter in type 1 diabetes patients.

Library construction relied on the immunoSEQ multiplex PCR assay. The entire amount of isolated RNA was reverse transcribed using the High Capacity cDNA Reverse Transcription Kit, so the sequenced TCRB transcripts were expressed ones. TCRdb's version of the immuneACCESS table is confined to in-frame rearrangements and falls short of the full clone set. An unresolved V gene accounts for under half of the shortfall where checked; the remainder is of unknown origin. The table for this sample lists hundreds of thousands of clones; about 13% of them were counted only once. The ten largest make up less than 0.02% of the sample. The sequencing sample was made of naive CD4+ T cells from blood. The label giving this sample's cell subset or site can be read as: true naive CD4+ T cells. The receptors stem from a young man with type 1 diabetes.

This clone showed up just a few times. The chain joins TRBV18 to TRBJ1-2; TRBD1 matches 9 bases. Trimming at V came to 3 bases and at J to 2 bases, leaving 4 bases not matched to a gene. The CDR3 is 15 amino acids. Germline V CDR1 and CDR2: KGHSH, LQKENI. CDR3 in DNA: TGTGCCAGCTCACCGAGGACAGGGGAAAACTATGGCTACACCTTC. Translated, it gives CASSPRTGENYGYTF.

This clone was seen only a few times. The chain is built from TRBV6-5 and TRBJ1-2; D is perhaps TRBD1 (6 bases). Trimming left V 5 bases short and J 5 bases short, with 12 bases between. This CDR3 is built from 13 residues. Germline-derived CDR1 and CDR2 are MNHEY and SVGAGI. The CDR3 DNA follows: TGTGCCAGCAGTACAACAGGGTGGTATGGCTACACCTTC. Translated: CASSTTGWYGYTF.

This chain uses TRBV6-5 with TRBJ2-7, with 11 nucleotides matching TRBD2. The V and J ends lost 0 bases and 5 bases, in that order; junction bases with no gene match: 6. This CDR3 spans 16 amino acids. The germline V gene has CDR1 MNHEY and CDR2 SVGAGI. The CDR3 reads CASSYSILAGDNEQYF. CDR3 nucleotides: TGTGCCAGCAGTTACTCGATACTAGCGGGAGACAACGAGCAGTACTTC.

This clone was counted between two and nine times. V is TRBV6-1 and J is TRBJ1-1; 7 bases align to TRBD1. Germline V gene lookup returns CDR1 MNHNS and CDR2 SASEGT. This CDR3 is built from 15 residues. V gave up 6 bases and J gave up 4 bases; unmatched junction bases: 11. In DNA form, the CDR3 reads TGTGCCAGCAGACCCCTGCCTCAGGGGGGCACTGAAGCTTTCTTT. It specifies CASRPLPQGGTEAFF.

This clone was seen a few times. Other DNA sequences in this sample translate to the same CDR3. The rearrangement links TRBV2 to TRBJ2-7; weak D call: TRBD1 (8 bases). Per the germline V gene, CDR1 is SNHLY and CDR2 is FYNNEI. The length of the CDR3 is 14 residues. Trimming took 6 bases from V and 2 from J, leaving 14 bases between them. The CDR3 DNA sequence: TGTGCCAGCAGGAGCGGGACAGGAGCCTACGAGCAGTACTTC. Translation: CASRSGTGAYEQYF. The full variable domain, completed using reference TRBV2 and TRBJ2-7, is EPEVTQTPSHQVTQMGQEVILRCVPISNHLYFYWYRQILGQKVEFLVSFYNNEISEKSEIFDDQFSVERPDGSNFTLKIRSTKLEDSAMYFCASRSGTGAYEQYFGPGTRLTVT.

The chain uses TRBV29-1 and TRBJ2-3, with 10 bases aligning to TRBD2. The CDR3 runs 15 residues. J was trimmed by 5 bases and V by 4 bases; bases with no gene match: 9. From germline, CDR1 is SQVTM and CDR2 ANQGSEA. The DNA for the CDR3 is TGCAGCGTTGTGCGGAGCGGGAGGGATGGAGATACGCAGTATTTT. It yields the protein CSVVRSGRDGDTQYF.

This clone has only a few counts. The gene calls are TRBV7-9 and TRBJ2-2, with TRBD2 as a possible D gene (6 bases). Trimming took off 4 bases at V and 2 bases at J, with 20 bases between the two ends. This CDR3 has 18 residues. CDR1 and CDR2 (germline): SEHNR, FQNEAQ (reference sequence). The CDR3 here is CASSSPERFAGNTGELFF. CDR3 nucleotides: TGTGCCAGCAGCTCGCCAGAGCGGTTTGCGGGAAACACCGGGGAGCTGTTTTTT. Using reference TRBV7-9 and TRBJ2-2 for the parts outside the CDR3, the full variable domain is DTGVSQNPRHKITKRGQNVTFRCDPISEHNRLYWYRQTLGQGPEFLTYFQNEAQLEKSRLLSDRFSAERPKGSFSTLEIQRTEQGDSAMYLCASSSPERFAGNTGELFFGEGSRLTVL.

This clone was seen a handful of times. This chain joins TRBV30 and TRBJ2-3, with 7 positions matching TRBD2. V shed 2 bases and J 7 bases; nucleotides not matched to a gene: 6. CDR1 and CDR2 from the germline V gene are GTSNPN and SVGIG (reference sequence). CDR3 length: 13 residues. The CDR3 sequence: CAWSTLTSYTQYF. In nucleotides, the CDR3 is TGTGCCTGGAGTACCCTGACTAGCTATACGCAGTATTTT.

V usage is TRBV5-6 and J usage is TRBJ2-1, with D perhaps TRBD2 (5 bases). V lost 4 bases to trimming and J lost 9 bases, with 8 bases between them. Germline loops: CDR1 SGHDT, CDR2 YYEEEE. The CDR3 is 11 amino acids. CDR3 region: CASSQSGEQFF. CDR3 DNA: TGTGCCAGCAGCCAAAGCGGTGAGCAGTTCTTC. The full variable domain, completed using reference TRBV5-6 and TRBJ2-1, is DAGVTQSPTHLIKTRGQQVTLRCSPKSGHDTVSWYQQALGQGPQFIFQYYEEEERQRGNFPDRFSGHQFPNYSSELNVNALLLGDSALYLCASSQSGEQFFGPGTRLTVL.

The chain combines TRBV28 with TRBJ2-3; possibly TRBD1 for D (6 bases). The CDR3 loop spans 15 amino acids. Trimming took off 5 bases at V and 2 bases at J, with 14 bases between the two ends. Per germline, CDR1 MDHEN and CDR2 SYDVKM. The CDR3 nucleotides read TGTGCCAGCAGTCCATCGACAGGCCACACAGATACGCAGTATTTT. It yields the protein CASSPSTGHTDTQYF.

The rearrangement joins TRBV30 to TRBJ1-2; tentative D call: TRBD1 (6 bases). The CDR3 is 11 amino acids. V was shortened by 3 bases and J by 4 bases, with 6 bases between the two germline ends. CDR1 and CDR2 (germline): GTSNPN, SVGIG (reference sequence). The DNA of the CDR3 is TGTGCCTGGAGAGGGGGCTATGGCTACACCTTC. Encoded protein: CAWRGGYGYTF.

The V gene is TRBV13, the J gene TRBJ2-1; 11 nucleotides align to TRBD2. The germline CDR1 and CDR2 sequences are PRHDT and FYEKMQ (reference sequence). This CDR3 has 15 residues. V trimming: 5 bases; J trimming: 3 bases; junction bases outside the gene matches: 3. CDR3 amino acids: CASSPTSGSYNEQFF. The CDR3 region has the DNA TGTGCCAGCAGCCCTACTAGCGGGAGCTACAATGAGCAGTTCTTC.

This clone was detected a few times. The chain employs TRBV11-2 and TRBJ2-5; D possibly corresponds to TRBD2 (6 bases). With 4 bases removed from V and 5 bases from J, the gap between germline ends came to 14 bases. This CDR3 contains 14 residues. The V gene's germline CDR1 is SGHAT and CDR2 FQNNGV. CDR3 bases: TGTGCCAGCAGCTCCCTCCGGGGGAAGGAGACCCAGTACTTC. Its protein is CASSSLRGKETQYF.

The J gene is TRBJ1-1, the V gene TRBV18; TRBD1 matches 8 bases. CDR3 length: 12 residues. The germline V gene has CDR1 KGHSH and CDR2 LQKENI. With 4 bases clipped from V and 7 bases from J, the junction kept 2 bases outside the gene matches. CDR3 loop: CASSRDRSEAFF. CDR3 coding DNA: TGTGCCAGCTCACGGGACAGGAGTGAAGCTTTCTTT.

The chain carries TRBV4-1 and TRBJ2-7; the D gene is possibly TRBD1 (5 bases). Looked up from germline, CDR1 is MGHRA and CDR2 is YSYEKL. The CDR3 runs to 13 residues. V was cut by 1 base and J by 1 base, with 5 bases left in between. The CDR3: CASSQGTSYEQYF. The DNA for the CDR3 is TGCGCCAGCAGCCAAGGGACATCCTACGAGCAGTACTTC.

This chain connects TRBV9 to TRBJ2-1; D is possibly TRBD2 (5 bases). The V gene's germline CDR1 is SGDLS and CDR2 YYNGEE. CDR3 length equals 17 residues. The V end lost 3 bases, the J end lost 0 bases, and 16 bases lay between the germline ends. The CDR3 region is CASSGTLVSSSYNEQFF. In DNA form, the CDR3 reads TGTGCCAGCAGCGGCACACTAGTGTCGAGCTCCTACAATGAGCAGTTCTTC.

This sequence joins TRBV4-3 and TRBJ2-7, with D possibly matching TRBD2 (7 bases). This CDR3 spans 17 amino acids. Trimming removed 1 base at V and 2 bases at J, with 18 bases between. Germline loops: CDR1 LGHNA, CDR2 YSLEER. CDR3 DNA: TGCGCCAGCAGCCAAGGGGGGGGTACAGGGCGGCCCTACGAGCAGTACTTC. Encoded protein: CASSQGGGTGRPYEQYF.

This clone has more than one count but fewer than ten. The gene calls are TRBV29-1 and TRBJ2-3, with TRBD2 as a possible D gene (6 bases). The CDR3 length is 15 residues. Trimming took 1 base from V and 0 from J, leaving 11 bases between them. CDR1 is SQVTM and CDR2 is ANQGSEA in the germline V gene. CDR3 protein: CSVEGTIISTDTQYF. DNA for the CDR3: TGCAGCGTTGAAGGGACTATAATTAGCACAGATACGCAGTATTTT.

V and J are TRBV28 and TRBJ2-7; D ambiguous. From germline, CDR1 is MDHEN and CDR2 SYDVKM. This CDR3 is 15 amino acids long. With 5 bases removed from V and 4 bases from J, the gap between germline ends came to 18 bases. CDR3 sequence: CASSPGALLRYEQYF. In DNA, the CDR3 is TGTGCCAGCAGTCCTGGAGCTCTCCTACGTTACGAGCAGTACTTC.

This clone was detected a few times. The V gene is TRBV30, the J gene TRBJ1-4; 9 bases align to TRBD1. Germline V CDR1 and CDR2: GTSNPN, SVGIG (reference sequence). The CDR3 is 13 residues long. V lost 5 bases to trimming and J lost 5 bases; unmatched junction nucleotides: 3. CDR3 region: CAWAGTGNEKLFF. The CDR3 region has the DNA TGTGCCTGGGCCGGGACAGGGAATGAAAAACTGTTTTTT.

The CDR3 sequence is CASIPYSGRARRPFF. In DNA form, the CDR3 reads TGTGCCAGCATCCCGTACAGCGGGAGGGCCAGACGTCCTTTCTTC. The chain recombines TRBV28 with TRBJ2-1; 10 bases are shared with TRBD2. V was clipped by 7 bases and J by 16 bases; unmatched bases: 19. The CDR3 is made up of 15 amino acids. Germline values: CDR1 MDHEN, CDR2 SYDVKM.

This rearrangement joins TRBV5-6 to TRBJ2-1, with 8 bases aligning to TRBD1. V shed 0 bases and J 15 bases; nucleotides not matched to a gene: 5. The germline V gene has CDR1 SGHDT and CDR2 YYEEEE. The CDR3 contains 12 residues. The CDR3 nucleotides read TGTGCCAGCAGCTTGGACCGGGACAGGCCGTTCTTC. This gives the protein CASSLDRDRPFF.

The chain uses TRBV28 and TRBJ1-5; D not certain. Germline V gives CDR1 MDHEN, CDR2 SYDVKM. V lost 3 bases, J lost 7 bases, and 13 bases lay in between. The CDR3 has 14 amino acids. The CDR3 sequence is CASSFMVGRQPQHF. The CDR3 DNA reads TGTGCCAGCAGTTTCATGGTTGGGAGACAGCCCCAGCATTTT.

The chain links TRBV18 to TRBJ1-2; 7 nucleotides line up with TRBD1. The CDR3 totals 17 residues. The V gene end was trimmed by 0 bases and the J gene end by 8 bases; junction bases not matched to a gene: 15. From germline, CDR1 is KGHSH and CDR2 LQKENI. CDR3: CASSPPTEWRGPVGYTF. CDR3 bases: TGTGCCAGCTCACCACCGACTGAATGGAGGGGGCCAGTGGGCTACACCTTC.

The chain carries TRBV19 and TRBJ1-5; D gene ambiguous. CDR3 size: 14 residues. The germline V gene encodes CDR1 LNHDA and CDR2 SQIVND (reference sequence). V was trimmed by 5 bases and J by 5 bases, leaving 13 bases between them. CDR3 region: CASSHSVGYQPQHF. DNA for the CDR3: TGTGCCAGTAGTCATTCCGTCGGGTATCAGCCCCAGCATTTT.

In this sample, this clone turned up a few times. The chain joins TRBV30 to TRBJ2-5; D may be TRBD2 (7 bases). Per the germline V gene, CDR1 is GTSNPN and CDR2 is SVGIG (reference sequence). The CDR3 totals 15 residues. Trimming took off 5 bases at V and 3 bases at J, with 19 bases between the two ends. The CDR3 spells CAWGGGAGVEETQYF. The CDR3 DNA follows: TGTGCCTGGGGTGGGGGGGCGGGGGTGGAAGAGACCCAGTACTTC. The full variable domain, with the rest looked up from reference TRBV30 and TRBJ2-5, is SQTIHQWPATLVQPVGSPLSLECTVEGTSNPNLYWYRQAAGRGLQLLFYSVGIGQISSEVPQNLSASRPQDRQFILSSKKLLLSDSGFYLCAWGGGAGVEETQYFGPGTRLLVL.

The chain is built from TRBV19 and TRBJ1-5; maybe TRBD1 (5 bases). V lost 6 bases and J 1 base, leaving 13 bases between the germline ends. Looked up from germline, CDR1 is LNHDA and CDR2 is SQIVND (reference sequence). This CDR3 contains 15 residues. This CDR3 reads CASSLQRGSNQPQHF. The CDR3 DNA is TGTGCCAGTAGCCTTCAGCGGGGGAGCAATCAGCCCCAGCATTTT.

As to this clone: This sample also contains other DNA sequences that code for the same CDR3. The rearrangement links TRBV18 to TRBJ1-2, with 8 nucleotides matching TRBD1. The CDR3 has 14 amino acids. From germline, CDR1 is KGHSH and CDR2 LQKENI. Trimming took 6 bases from V and 3 from J; bases not matched to a gene: 6. The CDR3 bases are TGTGCCAGCTCCCCCGGGACAGGTGACTATGGCTACACCTTC. It translates to CASSPGTGDYGYTF.

The chain uses TRBV27 and TRBJ2-3, with 10 bases that match TRBD2. This CDR3 comprises 13 residues. Germline values: CDR1 MNHEY, CDR2 SMNVEV (reference sequence). V shed 10 bases and J 2 bases; nucleotides not matched to a gene: 3. The CDR3: CAKAGGFTDTQYF. The CDR3 DNA reads TGTGCCAAAGCGGGAGGGTTCACAGATACGCAGTATTTT.